The 2 T cell receptor beta chains below come from one sample, sequenced in a study of human T cells and chemical hapten exposure. TCRdb fed the 5' RACE reads into MiXCR, producing one record per CDR3 protein. Of 110,000 to 150,000 distinct CDR3 sequences in the sample, roughly 4% were seen once. RNA extraction used unfractionated whole blood as the source of total RNA. These receptors were collected from a female donor in good health.

This clonotype appeared many times. This chain links TRBV7-2 with TRBJ2-5, with 7 bases fitting TRBD2. CDR3 length: 15 amino acids. Germline CDR1 is SGHTA and CDR2 is FQGNSA. V was clipped by 4 bases and J by 3 bases; unmatched bases: 8. The CDR3: CASSSLGAGKETQYF. The CDR3 DNA follows: TGTGCCAGCAGCTCCCTGGGAGCGGGGAAAGAGACCCAGTACTTC.

This clonotype was picked up many times. The chain recombines TRBV27 with TRBJ1-1; TRBD1 aligns across 8 bases. This CDR3 has 14 residues. The junction had 14 bases not matched to a gene; V was cut back by 10 bases and J by 7 bases. Germline-derived CDR1 and CDR2 are MNHEY and SMNVEV (reference sequence). DNA of the CDR3: TGTGCCACCCAACCCCTCGGACAGGGCCTTGAAGCTTTCTTT. This codes for CATQPLGQGLEAFF.